Below, 10 T cell receptor beta chains from the same sample are listed, as sequenced in a study of blood T cell repertoires in COVID-19. Sequenced by immunoSEQ multiplex PCR; TCRdb stores in-frame clones only, minus some. The table records a few hundred thousand clones, around 81% of them present only once. The sample taken for sequencing was peripheral blood. Every receptor here comes from a woman between 45 and 60 years old with active or convalescent COVID-19.

V usage is TRBV5-1 and J usage is TRBJ2-1, with D possibly being TRBD1 (6 bases). The germline CDR1 and CDR2 sequences are SGHRS and YFSETQ. V gave up 4 bases and J gave up 0 bases, with 11 bases separating them. The CDR3 runs to 15 residues. This CDR3 is CASSIGQSSYNEQFF. CDR3 in DNA: TGCGCCAGCAGCATCGGACAGAGCTCCTACAATGAGCAGTTCTTC.

The genes are TRBV5-4 and TRBJ1-4, with a weak D call TRBD1 (5 bases). Germline CDR1 SGHNT, CDR2 YYREEE (reference sequence). The V gene lost 5 bases and the J gene lost 2 bases, with 13 bases spanning the gap. The CDR3 sequence is 15 residues long. The CDR3 protein is CASSRRGGTNEKLFF. Here the CDR3 DNA reads TGTGCCAGCAGTCGCCGGGGGGGGACTAATGAAAAACTGTTTTTT. The variable domain in full, completed from reference TRBV5-4 and TRBJ1-4, reads ETGVTQSPTHLIKTRGQQVTLRCSSQSGHNTVSWYQQALGQGPQFIFQYYREEENGRGNFPPRFSGLQFPNYSSELNVNALELDDSALYLCASSRRGGTNEKLFFGSGTQLSVL.

The V call is TRBV5-1, the J call TRBJ1-2, with a tentative D call TRBD1 (6 bases). The germline V gene encodes CDR1 SGHRS and CDR2 YFSETQ. The CDR3 is 15 residues long. Trimming pared 0 bases from V and 2 bases from J, leaving 11 bases between. CDR3 in amino acids: CASSLDGRGNYGYTF. CDR3 coding DNA: TGCGCCAGCAGCTTGGATGGCAGGGGAAACTATGGCTACACCTTC.

The chain combines TRBV4-1 with TRBJ2-1; D is possibly TRBD2 (5 bases). The CDR3 extends over 16 amino acids. Trimming removed 0 bases from V and 6 bases from J, with 15 bases in between. Germline CDR1 reads MGHRA; CDR2 reads YSYEKL. CDR3 sequence: CASSQDADYRGNEQFF. In nucleotides, the CDR3 is TGCGCCAGCAGCCAAGATGCTGACTACCGGGGCAATGAGCAGTTCTTC.

The V and J genes are TRBV28 and TRBJ1-5, with D perhaps TRBD1 (5 bases). Trimming removed 5 bases from V and 2 bases from J, with 10 bases in between. This CDR3 contains 14 residues. The germline gives CDR1 MDHEN, CDR2 SYDVKM. The CDR3 sequence is CASSAGLRNQPQHF. CDR3 nucleotide sequence: TGTGCCAGCAGTGCGGGACTCCGCAATCAGCCCCAGCATTTT.

The chain has TRBV28 and TRBJ1-1; TRBD1 matches at 7 bases. Germline trimming cut 4 bases from V and 1 base from J; bases unmatched to any gene: 0. The germline V gene has CDR1 MDHEN and CDR2 SYDVKM. The CDR3 extends over 13 amino acids. CDR3: CASSWTGNTEAFF. The CDR3 DNA sequence: TGTGCCAGCAGTTGGACAGGGAACACTGAAGCTTTCTTT.

This clone came up once. The J gene is TRBJ1-2, the V gene TRBV29-1, with D possibly matching TRBD1 (5 bases). V lost 4 bases to trimming and J lost 5 bases, with 20 bases between them. In germline, CDR1 is SQVTM, CDR2 ANQGSEA. This CDR3 region has 15 residues. The CDR3 DNA reads TGCAGCGTTGTAACAGGCGTTAGAACCATATATGGCTACACCTTC. Translating gives CSVVTGVRTIYGYTF. Full variable domain (remainder filled in from reference TRBV29-1 and TRBJ1-2): SAVISQKPSRDICQRGTSLTIQCQVDSQVTMMFWYRQQPGQSLTLIATANQGSEATYESGFVIDKFPISRPNLTFSTLTVSNMSPEDSSIYLCSVVTGVRTIYGYTFGSGTRLTVV.

J is TRBJ1-5 and V is TRBV7-8, with D maybe TRBD1 (6 bases). Per the germline V gene, CDR1 is SGHVS and CDR2 is FQNEAQ. The CDR3 runs 16 residues. V was clipped by 4 bases and J by 0 bases, with 13 bases between them. CDR3 sequence (DNA): TGTGCCAGCAGCTCCGGACAGACCTTTAGCAATCAGCCCCAGCATTTT. This gives the protein CASSSGQTFSNQPQHF.

The chain uses TRBV18 and TRBJ2-1; 13 bases line up with TRBD2. The CDR3 covers 15 residues. V shed 1 base, J shed 9 bases, and the junction held 3 bases outside the gene matches. CDR1 is KGHSH, CDR2 LQKENI, per germline. The CDR3 here is CASSPRTSGSTEQFF. CDR3 nucleotides: TGTGCCAGCTCACCACGGACTAGCGGGAGCACTGAGCAGTTCTTC.

The CDR3 bases are TGTGCCAGCAGTGAGAGGGCGACAGGGTTCACCGGGGAGCTGTTTTTT. As protein: CASSERATGFTGELFF. The rearrangement links TRBV25-1 to TRBJ2-2, with 7 bases matching TRBD1. With 3 bases clipped from V and 4 bases from J, the junction kept 8 bases outside the gene matches. The V gene's germline CDR1 is MGHDK and CDR2 SYGVNS. This CDR3 has 16 amino acids.